These T cell receptor beta chains were read from a single sample in a study of read filtering for tumor transcriptome and immune sequencing. TCRdb independently ran MiXCR on the reads; one entry per CDR3 protein. The sample has under 150,000 distinct CDR3 sequences; 13% are singletons. Sequenced material: a population of CD138-negative cells sorted from bone marrow. Source of these receptors: a donor at least 40 years old with multiple myeloma. The CDR3 runs from the conserved cysteine through the conserved F or W. The D gene is left open where the match is weak. The size entry is marked missing in some rows and otherwise reads once, few, many or a size class.

clone size	J gene	D gene	V gene	CDR3 DNA	CDR3 protein
many	TRBJ2-1	NA	TRBV10-3	TGTGCCATCAGTGATGTCGGGAGCGTTGAGCAGTTCTTC	CAISDVGSVEQFF
few	TRBJ2-7	NA	TRBV5-6	TGTGCCAGCAGCCTCGGGACGGGTCACTACGAGCAGTACTTC	CASSLGTGHYEQYF
few	TRBJ2-5	TRBD2	TRBV29-1	TGCAGCGTTGTTGCGCTAGCGGGACACGAGACCCAGTACTTC	CSVVALAGHETQYF
many	TRBJ2-1	NA	TRBV2	TGTGCCAGCTTAGAAGCGCCTCAGCCCTACAATGAGCAGTTCTTC	CASLEAPQPYNEQFF
many	TRBJ2-2	NA	TRBV21-1	TGTGCCAGCAGCAAGGGGCCAGAGGGGGAGCTGTTTTTT	CASSKGPEGELFF
many	TRBJ2-2	NA	TRBV12-3/TRBV12-4	TGTGCCAGCAGCCCCCCGTATCCCGGGGAGCTGTTTTTT	CASSPPYPGELFF
many	TRBJ2-1	TRBD2	TRBV20-1	TGCAGTGCTAGAGACCCTAGCGGGAGGATGGCCCCCGCCTACAATGAGCAGTTCTTC	CSARDPSGRMAPAYNEQFF
many	TRBJ2-7	NA	TRBV7-2	TGTGCCAGCAGCTTAGTCTCCGAGCAGTACTTC	CASSLVSEQYF
many	TRBJ2-1	TRBD2	TRBV5-5	TGTGCCAGCAGCTACGCTAGCGGGAGGCTGGATGAGCAGTTCTTC	CASSYASGRLDEQFF
many	TRBJ2-4	NA	TRBV10-3	TGTGCCATCAGTGAGGCTGGGGCCAAAAACATTCAGTACTTC	CAISEAGAKNIQYF
many	TRBJ1-1	NA	TRBV5-1	TGCGCCAGCAGCTCGGCGGGAGGGCTGACTGAAGCTTTCTTT	CASSSAGGLTEAFF
NA	TRBJ1-3	NA	TRBV7-9	TGTGCCAGCAGGGACTCTGGAAACACCATATATTTT	CASRDSGNTIYF
many	TRBJ2-1	TRBD2	TRBV6-1	TGTGCCAGCAGTTGGGGGCTAGCGGGACTGGTCAATGAGCAGTTCTTC	CASSWGLAGLVNEQFF